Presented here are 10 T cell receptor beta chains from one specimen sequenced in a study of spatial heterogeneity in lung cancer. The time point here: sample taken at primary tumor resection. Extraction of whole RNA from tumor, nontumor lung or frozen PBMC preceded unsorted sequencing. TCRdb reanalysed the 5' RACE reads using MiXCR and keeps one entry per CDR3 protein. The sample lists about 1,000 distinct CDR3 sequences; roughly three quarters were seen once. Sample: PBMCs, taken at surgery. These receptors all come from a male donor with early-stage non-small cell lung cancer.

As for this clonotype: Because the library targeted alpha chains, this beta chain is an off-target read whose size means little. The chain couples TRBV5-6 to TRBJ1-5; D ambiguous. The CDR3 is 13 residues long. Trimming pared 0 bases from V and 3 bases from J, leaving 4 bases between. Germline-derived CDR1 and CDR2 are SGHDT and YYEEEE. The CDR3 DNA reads TGTGCCAGCAGCTTGGGGGCCAATCAGCCCCAGCATTTT. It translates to CASSLGANQPQHF.

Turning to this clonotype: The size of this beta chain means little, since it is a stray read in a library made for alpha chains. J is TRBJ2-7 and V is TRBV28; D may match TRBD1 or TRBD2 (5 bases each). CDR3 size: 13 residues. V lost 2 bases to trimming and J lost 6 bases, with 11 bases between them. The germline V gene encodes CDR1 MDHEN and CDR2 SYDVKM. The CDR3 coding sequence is TGTGCCAGCAGTTTACAAGGGACCTCCGAGCAGTACTTC. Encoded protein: CASSLQGTSEQYF.

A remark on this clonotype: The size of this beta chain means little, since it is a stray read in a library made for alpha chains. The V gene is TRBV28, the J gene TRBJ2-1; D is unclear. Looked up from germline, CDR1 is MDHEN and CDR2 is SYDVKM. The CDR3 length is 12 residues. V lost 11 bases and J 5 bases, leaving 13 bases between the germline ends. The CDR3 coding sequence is TGTGCCTCCTCAGCACCGAACAATGAGCAGTTCTTC. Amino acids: CASSAPNNEQFF.

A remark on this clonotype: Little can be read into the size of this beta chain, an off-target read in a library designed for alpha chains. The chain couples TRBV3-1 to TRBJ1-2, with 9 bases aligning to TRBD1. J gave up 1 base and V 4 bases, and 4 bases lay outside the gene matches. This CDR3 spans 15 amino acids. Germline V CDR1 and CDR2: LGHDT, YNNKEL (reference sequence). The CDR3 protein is CASSPRTGDNYGYTF. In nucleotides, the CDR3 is TGTGCCAGCAGCCCCCGGACAGGGGATAACTATGGCTACACCTTC.

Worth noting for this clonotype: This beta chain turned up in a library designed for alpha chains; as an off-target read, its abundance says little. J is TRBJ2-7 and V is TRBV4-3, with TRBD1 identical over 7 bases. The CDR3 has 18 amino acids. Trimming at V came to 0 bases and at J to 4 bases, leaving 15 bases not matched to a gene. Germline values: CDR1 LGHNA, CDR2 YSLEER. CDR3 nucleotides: TGCGCCAGCAGCCAAGATATGAGGGCAGGCCCCAGGGGGTACGAGCAGTACTTC. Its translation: CASSQDMRAGPRGYEQYF.

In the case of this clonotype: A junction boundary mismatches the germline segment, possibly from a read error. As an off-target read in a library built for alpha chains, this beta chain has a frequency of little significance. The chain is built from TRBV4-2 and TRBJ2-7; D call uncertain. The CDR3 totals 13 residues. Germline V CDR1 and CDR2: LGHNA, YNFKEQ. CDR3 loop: CASSQNPAAVPNF. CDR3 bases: TGTGCCAGCAGCCAAAATCCCGCGGCAGTCCCGAACTTC.

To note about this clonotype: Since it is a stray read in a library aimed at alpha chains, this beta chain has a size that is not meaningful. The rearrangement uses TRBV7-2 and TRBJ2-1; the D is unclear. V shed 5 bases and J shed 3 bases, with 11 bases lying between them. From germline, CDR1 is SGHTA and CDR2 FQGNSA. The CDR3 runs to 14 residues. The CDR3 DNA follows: TGTGCCAGCAGCCTAAGGGCGGACTACAATGAGCAGTTCTTC. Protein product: CASSLRADYNEQFF. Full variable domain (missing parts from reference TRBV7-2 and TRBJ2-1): GAGVSQSPSNKVTEKGKDVELRCDPISGHTALYWYRQSLGQGLEFLIYFQGNSAPDKSGLPSDRFSAERTGGSVSTLTIQRTQQEDSAVYLCASSLRADYNEQFFGPGTRLTVL.

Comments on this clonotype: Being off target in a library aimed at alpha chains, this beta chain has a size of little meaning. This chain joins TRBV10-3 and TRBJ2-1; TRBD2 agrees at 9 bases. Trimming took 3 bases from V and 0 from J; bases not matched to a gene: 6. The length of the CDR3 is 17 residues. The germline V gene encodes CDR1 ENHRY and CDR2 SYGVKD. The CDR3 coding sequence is TGTGCCATCAGTGAAAGGAGTAGCGGGAGCTCCTACAATGAGCAGTTCTTC. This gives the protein CAISERSSGSSYNEQFF.

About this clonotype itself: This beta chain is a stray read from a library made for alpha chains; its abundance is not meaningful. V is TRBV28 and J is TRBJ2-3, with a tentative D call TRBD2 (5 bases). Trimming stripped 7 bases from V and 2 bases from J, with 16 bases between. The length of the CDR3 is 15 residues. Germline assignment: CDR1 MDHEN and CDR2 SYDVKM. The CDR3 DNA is TGTGCCAGCACCACCTGGAGGCCCCACACAGATACGCAGTATTTT. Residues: CASTTWRPHTDTQYF.

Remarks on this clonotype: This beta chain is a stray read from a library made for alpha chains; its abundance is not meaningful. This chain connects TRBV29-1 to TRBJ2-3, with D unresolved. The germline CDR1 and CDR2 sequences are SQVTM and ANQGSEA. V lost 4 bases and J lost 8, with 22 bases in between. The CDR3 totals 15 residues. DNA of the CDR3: TGCAGCGTTGTGCATAAGACCGATATACGAGGTACGCAGTATTTT. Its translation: CSVVHKTDIRGTQYF.